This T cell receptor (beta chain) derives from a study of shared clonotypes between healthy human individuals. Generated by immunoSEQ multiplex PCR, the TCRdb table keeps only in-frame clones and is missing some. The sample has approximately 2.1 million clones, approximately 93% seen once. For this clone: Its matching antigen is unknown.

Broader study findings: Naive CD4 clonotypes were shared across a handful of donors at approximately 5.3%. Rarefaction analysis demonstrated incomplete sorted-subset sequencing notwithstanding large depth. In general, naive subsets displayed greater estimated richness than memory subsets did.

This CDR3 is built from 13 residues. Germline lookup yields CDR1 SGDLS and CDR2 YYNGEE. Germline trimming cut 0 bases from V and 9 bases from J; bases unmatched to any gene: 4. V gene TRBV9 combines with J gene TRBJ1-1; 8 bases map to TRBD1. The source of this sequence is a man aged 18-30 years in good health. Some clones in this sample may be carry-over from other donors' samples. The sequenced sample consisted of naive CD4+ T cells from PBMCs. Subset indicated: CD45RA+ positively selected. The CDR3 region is CASSVESGGKAFF. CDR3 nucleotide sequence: TGTGCCAGCAGCGTAGAATCAGGGGGCAAAGCTTTCTTT.